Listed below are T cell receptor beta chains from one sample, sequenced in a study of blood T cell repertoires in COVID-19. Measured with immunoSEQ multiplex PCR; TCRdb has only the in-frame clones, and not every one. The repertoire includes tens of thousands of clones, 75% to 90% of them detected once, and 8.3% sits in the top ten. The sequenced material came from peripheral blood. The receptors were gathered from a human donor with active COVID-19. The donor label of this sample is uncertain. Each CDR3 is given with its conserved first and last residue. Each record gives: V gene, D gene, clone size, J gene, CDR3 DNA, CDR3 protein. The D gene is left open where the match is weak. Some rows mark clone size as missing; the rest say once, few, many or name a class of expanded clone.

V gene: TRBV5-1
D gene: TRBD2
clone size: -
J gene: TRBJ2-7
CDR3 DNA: TGCGCCAGCAGCTTTACGGGAGGGCCTAACGAGCAGTACTTC
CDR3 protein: CASSFTGGPNEQYF

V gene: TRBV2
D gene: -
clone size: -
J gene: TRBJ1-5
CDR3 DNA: TGTGCCAGCAGTACCATATTTCAGAATCAGCCCCAGCATTTT
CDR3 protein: CASSTIFQNQPQHF

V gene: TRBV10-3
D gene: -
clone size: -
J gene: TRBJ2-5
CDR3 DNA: TGTGCCATCAGTGAGTCTGTGCGGCAAGAGACCCAGTACTTC
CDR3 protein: CAISESVRQETQYF

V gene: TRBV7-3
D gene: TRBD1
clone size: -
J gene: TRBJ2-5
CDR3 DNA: TGTGCCAGCAGCCAGGACAGGGCACAAGAGACCCAGTACTTC
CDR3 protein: CASSQDRAQETQYF

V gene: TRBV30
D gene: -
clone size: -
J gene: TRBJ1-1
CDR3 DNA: TGTGCCTGGAGTGTACTTCGGGAAAGCACTGAAGCTTTCTTT
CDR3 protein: CAWSVLRESTEAFF

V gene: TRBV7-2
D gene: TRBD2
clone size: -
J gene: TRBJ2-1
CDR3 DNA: TGTGCCAGCAGCTTAGCCTCTAGCGGGGTCTACAATGAGCAGTTCTTC
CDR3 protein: CASSLASSGVYNEQFF

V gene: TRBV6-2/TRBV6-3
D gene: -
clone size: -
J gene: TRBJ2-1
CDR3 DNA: TGTGCCAGCAGCTCCGGAGGGGTAATGAAGCAGTTCTTC
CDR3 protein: CASSSGGVMKQFF

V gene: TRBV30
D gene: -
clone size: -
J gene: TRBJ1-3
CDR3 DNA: TGTGCCTGGAGGAGGGTGAGCTCTGGAAACACCATATATTTT
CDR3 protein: CAWRRVSSGNTIYF

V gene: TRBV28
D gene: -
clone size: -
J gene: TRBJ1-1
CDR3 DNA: TGTGCCAGCAGTTTCTATAGGGAGGGAATGAACACTGAAGCTTTCTTT
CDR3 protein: CASSFYREGMNTEAFF

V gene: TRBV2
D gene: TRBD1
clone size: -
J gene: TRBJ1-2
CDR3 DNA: TGTGCCAGCAGGACAGGGAGCGGTGGCTACACCTTC
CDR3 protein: CASRTGSGGYTF

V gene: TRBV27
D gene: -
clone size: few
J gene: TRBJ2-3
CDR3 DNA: TGTGCCAGCAGTAACAGAGACCTCACAGATACGCAGTATTTT
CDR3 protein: CASSNRDLTDTQYF

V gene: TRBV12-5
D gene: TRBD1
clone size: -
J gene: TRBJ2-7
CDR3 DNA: TGTGCTAGTGGCCGGGACAGAGCCTACGAGCAGTACTTC
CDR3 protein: CASGRDRAYEQYF

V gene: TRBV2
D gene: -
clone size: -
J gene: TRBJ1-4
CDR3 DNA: TGTGCCAGCAGTGAACTGGGGAACGAGGGTGAAAAACTGTTTTTT
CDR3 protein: CASSELGNEGEKLFF

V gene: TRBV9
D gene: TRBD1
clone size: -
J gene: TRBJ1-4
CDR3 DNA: TGTGCCAGCAGCGTAGGGGACAGGCTTGAAAAACTGTTTTTT
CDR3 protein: CASSVGDRLEKLFF

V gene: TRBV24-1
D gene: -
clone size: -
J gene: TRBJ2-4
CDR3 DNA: TGTGCCACCAGTGATTTGCCCGGGAGCATTCAGTACTTC
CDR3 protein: CATSDLPGSIQYF

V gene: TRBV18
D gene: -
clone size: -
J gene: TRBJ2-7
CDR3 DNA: TGTGCCAGCTCACCGTTGGACAACGGTCTCGAGCAGTACTTC
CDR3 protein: CASSPLDNGLEQYF

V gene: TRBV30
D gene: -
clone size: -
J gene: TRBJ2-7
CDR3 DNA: TGTGCCTGGAGTTTGACAGGTATTTACGAGCAGTACTTC
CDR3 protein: CAWSLTGIYEQYF

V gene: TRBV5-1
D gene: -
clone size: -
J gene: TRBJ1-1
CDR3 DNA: TGCGCCAGCAGCTTGGGGGGGCTCGGGGCTGAAGCTTTCTTT
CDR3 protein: CASSLGGLGAEAFF

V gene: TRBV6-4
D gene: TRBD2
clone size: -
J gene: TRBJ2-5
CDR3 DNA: TGTGCCAGCAGCCCAGTTAGCGGGGGGCAAGAGACCCAGTACTTC
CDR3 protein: CASSPVSGGQETQYF

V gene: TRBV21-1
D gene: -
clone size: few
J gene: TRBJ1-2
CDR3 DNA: TGTGCCAGCAGGGTCCGGGACAGAAAGAACTATGGCTACACCTTC
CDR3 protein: CASRVRDRKNYGYTF

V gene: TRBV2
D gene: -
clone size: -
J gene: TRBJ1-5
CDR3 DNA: TGTGCCAGCAGGCTACGGTTATATAGCAATCAGCCCCAGCATTTT
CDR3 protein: CASRLRLYSNQPQHF

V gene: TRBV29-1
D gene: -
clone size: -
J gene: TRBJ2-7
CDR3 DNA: TGCAGCGTTGAGTTGGACAGCCTCTCCTACGAGCAGTACTTC
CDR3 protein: CSVELDSLSYEQYF

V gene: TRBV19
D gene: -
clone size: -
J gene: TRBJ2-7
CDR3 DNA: TGTGCCAGTACCTTTTCCTGGGGCCTTAGCTCCTACGAGCAGTACTTC
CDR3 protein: CASTFSWGLSSYEQYF

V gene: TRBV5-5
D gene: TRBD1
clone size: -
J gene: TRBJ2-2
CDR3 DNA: TGTGCCAGCAGCTGGAGACAGGGGCGGACCGGGGAGCTGTTTTTT
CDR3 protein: CASSWRQGRTGELFF

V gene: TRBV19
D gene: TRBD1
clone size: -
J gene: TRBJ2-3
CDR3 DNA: TGTGCCAGTAGTATTGGGGACAGGGGAACAGATACGCAGTATTTT
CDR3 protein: CASSIGDRGTDTQYF

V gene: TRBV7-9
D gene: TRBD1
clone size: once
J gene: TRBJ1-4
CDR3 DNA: TGTGCCAGCAGCTGGGCCCCGGGGACAGGGGATGAAAAACTGTTTTTT
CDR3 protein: CASSWAPGTGDEKLFF

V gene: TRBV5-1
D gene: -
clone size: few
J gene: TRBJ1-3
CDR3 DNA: TGCGCCAGCAGCTTGGAGTCAGGGGCTGGAAACACCATATATTTT
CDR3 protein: CASSLESGAGNTIYF

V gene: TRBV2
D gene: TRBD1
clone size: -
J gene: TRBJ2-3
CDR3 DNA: TGTGCCAGCAGTGACCCGGGGACAGGGAAAGATACGCAGTATTTT
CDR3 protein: CASSDPGTGKDTQYF

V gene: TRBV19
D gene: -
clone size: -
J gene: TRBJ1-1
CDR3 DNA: TGTGCCAGTAGTGTGACAGGTCTACACACTGAAGCTTTCTTT
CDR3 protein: CASSVTGLHTEAFF

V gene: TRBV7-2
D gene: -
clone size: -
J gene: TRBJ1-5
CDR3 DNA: TGTGCCAGCAGCGTGCCGGGTCGAGGAGGCAATCAGCCCCAGCATTTT
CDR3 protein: CASSVPGRGGNQPQHF

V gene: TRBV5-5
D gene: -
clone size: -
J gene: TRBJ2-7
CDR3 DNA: TGTGCCAGCAGCTTTGAGCGCGGCGAGCAGTACTTC
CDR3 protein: CASSFERGEQYF

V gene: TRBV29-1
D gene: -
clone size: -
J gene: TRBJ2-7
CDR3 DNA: TGCAGCGTTATTCGCGGAACCTACGAGCAGTACTTC
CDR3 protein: CSVIRGTYEQYF

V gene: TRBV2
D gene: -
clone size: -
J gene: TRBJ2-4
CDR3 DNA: TGTGCCAGCAGTGAACGGGTTGTGGCCAAAAACATTCAGTACTTC
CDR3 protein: CASSERVVAKNIQYF

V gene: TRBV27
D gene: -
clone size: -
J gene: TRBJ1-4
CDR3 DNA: TGTGCCAGCAGCCCATACCAAACAGGGATAACGAATGAAAAACTGTTTTTT
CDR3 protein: CASSPYQTGITNEKLFF

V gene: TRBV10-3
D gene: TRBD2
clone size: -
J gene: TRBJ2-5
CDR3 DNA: TGTGCCATCAGTGAGGCTAGCGGGGGGCAGACCCAGTACTTC
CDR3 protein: CAISEASGGQTQYF